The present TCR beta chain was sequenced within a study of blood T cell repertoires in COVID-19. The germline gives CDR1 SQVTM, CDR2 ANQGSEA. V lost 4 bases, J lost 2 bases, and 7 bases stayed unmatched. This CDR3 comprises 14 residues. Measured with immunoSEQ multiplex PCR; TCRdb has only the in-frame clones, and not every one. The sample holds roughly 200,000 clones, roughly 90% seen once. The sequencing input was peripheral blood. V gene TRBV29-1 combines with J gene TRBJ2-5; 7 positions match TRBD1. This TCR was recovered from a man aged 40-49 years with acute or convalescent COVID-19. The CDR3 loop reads CSVVRQGQQETQYF. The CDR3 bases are TGCAGCGTTGTCCGCCAGGGACAGCAAGAGACCCAGTACTTC.